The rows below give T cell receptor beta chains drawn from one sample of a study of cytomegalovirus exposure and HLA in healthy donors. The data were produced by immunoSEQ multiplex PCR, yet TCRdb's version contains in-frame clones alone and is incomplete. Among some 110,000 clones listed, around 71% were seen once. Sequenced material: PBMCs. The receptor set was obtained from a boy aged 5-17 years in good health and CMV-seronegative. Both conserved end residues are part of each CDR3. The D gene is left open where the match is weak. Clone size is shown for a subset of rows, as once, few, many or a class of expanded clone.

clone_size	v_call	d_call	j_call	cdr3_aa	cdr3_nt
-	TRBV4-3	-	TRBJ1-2	CASSQDLTLGQLEVYGYTF	TGCGCCAGCAGCCAAGACCTGACACTCGGACAGCTCGAGGTTTATGGCTACACCTTC
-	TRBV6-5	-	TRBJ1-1	CASGYSKGVEAFF	TGTGCCAGCGGTTACTCGAAGGGGGTCGAAGCTTTCTTT
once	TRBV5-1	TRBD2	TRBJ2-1	CASSLTSVDYNEQFF	TGCGCCAGCAGCCTAACTAGCGTCGACTACAATGAGCAGTTCTTC
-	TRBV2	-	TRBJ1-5	CASSSPSGHSNQPQHF	TGTGCCAGCAGTTCACCCTCGGGACACAGCAATCAGCCCCAGCATTTT
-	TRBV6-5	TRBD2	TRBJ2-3	CASSSGLAGGPDTQYF	TGTGCCAGCAGTTCGGGACTAGCGGGGGGGCCAGATACGCAGTATTTT
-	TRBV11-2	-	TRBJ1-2	CASSPRTSSYGYTF	TGTGCCAGCAGCCCCAGAACCTCCAGCTATGGCTACACCTTC
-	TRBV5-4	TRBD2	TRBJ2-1	CASSFSAGGTYNEQFF	TGTGCCAGCAGCTTCTCAGCGGGGGGCACGTACAATGAGCAGTTCTTC
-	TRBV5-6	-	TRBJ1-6	CASSHTGSGSPLHF	TGTGCCAGCAGCCACACAGGGTCGGGTTCACCCCTCCACTTT
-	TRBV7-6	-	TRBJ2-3	CASSRDFITDTQYF	TGTGCCAGCAGCCGGGACTTTATAACAGATACGCAGTATTTT
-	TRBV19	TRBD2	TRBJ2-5	CASSISGGARETQYF	TGTGCCAGTAGTATTAGCGGGGGGGCCCGTGAGACCCAGTACTTC
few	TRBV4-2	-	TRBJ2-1	CASSQERDFNLNEQFF	TGTGCCAGCAGCCAAGAGCGCGACTTTAATTTGAATGAGCAGTTCTTC
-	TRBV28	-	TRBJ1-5	CARSLAGQPQHF	TGTGCCCGCAGTTTAGCGGGTCAGCCCCAGCATTTT
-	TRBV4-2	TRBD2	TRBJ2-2	CASSQESLAGTNTGELFF	TGTGCCAGCAGCCAAGAGTCACTAGCGGGAACTAACACCGGGGAGCTGTTTTTT
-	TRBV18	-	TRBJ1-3	CASSPLVSSSGNTIYF	TGTGCCAGCTCACCACTGGTTTCTAGCTCTGGAAACACCATATATTTT
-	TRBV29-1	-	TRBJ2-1	CSVYRGGEQFF	TGCAGCGTGTACAGGGGAGGAGAGCAGTTCTTC
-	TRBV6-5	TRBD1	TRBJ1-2	CASRQYRGSGYTF	TGTGCCAGCAGACAATACAGGGGATCTGGCTACACCTTC
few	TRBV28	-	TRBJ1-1	CASSRGRYTEAFF	TGTGCCAGCAGCCGCGGGCGATACACTGAAGCTTTCTTT
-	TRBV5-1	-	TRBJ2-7	CASSRGSSYEQYF	TGCGCCAGCAGTCGCGGGTCCTCCTACGAGCAGTACTTC